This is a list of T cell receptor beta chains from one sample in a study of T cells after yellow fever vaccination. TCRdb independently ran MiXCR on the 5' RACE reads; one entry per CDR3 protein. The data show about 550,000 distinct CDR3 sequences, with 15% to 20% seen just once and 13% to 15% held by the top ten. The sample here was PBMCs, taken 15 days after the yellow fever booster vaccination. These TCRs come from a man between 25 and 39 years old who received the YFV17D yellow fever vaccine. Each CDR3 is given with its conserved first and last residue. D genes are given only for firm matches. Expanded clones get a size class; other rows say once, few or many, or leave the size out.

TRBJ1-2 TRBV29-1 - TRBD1 TGCAGCGGAACAGGGGTGGGTAACTATGGCTACACCTTC CSGTGVGNYGYTF
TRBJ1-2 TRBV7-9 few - TGTGCCAGCAGTCCTCCCCTCGCGGGCTATGGCTACACCTTC CASSPPLAGYGYTF
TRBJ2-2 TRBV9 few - TGTGCCAGCGATGGAGTAGGGGACACCGGGGAGCTGTTTTTT CASDGVGDTGELFF
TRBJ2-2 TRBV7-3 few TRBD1 TGTGCCAGCAGATCAGGACAGGGAGACACCGGGGAGCTGTTTTTT CASRSGQGDTGELFF
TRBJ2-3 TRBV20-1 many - TGCAGTGCTAGAGATCTCCCCACAGATACGCAGTATTTT CSARDLPTDTQYF
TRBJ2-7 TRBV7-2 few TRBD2 TGTGCCAGCAGCCGCGGACTAGCGGAGAAGCAGTACTTC CASSRGLAEKQYF
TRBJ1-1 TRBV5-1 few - TGCGCCAGCAGCTTTACAGGGTATGACACTGAAGCTTTCTTT CASSFTGYDTEAFF
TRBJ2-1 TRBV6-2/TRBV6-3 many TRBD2 TGTGCCAGCAGTTACCCTACTAGCGGGAGGGGGAATGAGCAGTTCTTC CASSYPTSGRGNEQFF
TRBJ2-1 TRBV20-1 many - TGCAGTGCTAGTGGGTCGGCGGGATCCCGCGGGCAGTTCTTC CSASGSAGSRGQFF
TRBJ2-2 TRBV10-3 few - TGTGCCATCAGTGAGTCATCGCTTCCCGGGGAGCTGTTTTTT CAISESSLPGELFF
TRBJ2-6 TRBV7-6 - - TGTGCCAGCAGCTTAGTTCACGTTGGCTTAGGCTCTGGGGCCAACGTCCTGACTTTC CASSLVHVGLGSGANVLTF
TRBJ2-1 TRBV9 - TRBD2 TGTGCCAGCAGCGCCACCGGGGTAGCGGGAAACGAGCAGTTCTTC CASSATGVAGNEQFF
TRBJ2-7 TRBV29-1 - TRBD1 TGCAGCGTTGCTCAGGGGGTTGGTTTCGAGCAGTACTTC CSVAQGVGFEQYF
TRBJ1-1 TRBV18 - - TGTGCCAGCTCACCATCAGGGGCTGGCACTGAAGCTTTCTTT CASSPSGAGTEAFF
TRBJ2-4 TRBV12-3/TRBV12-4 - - TGTGCCAGCAGCTTACAGGGCCAGGGGAACATTCAGTACTTC CASSLQGQGNIQYF
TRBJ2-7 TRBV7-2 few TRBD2 TGTGCCAGCAGCTGGGGAGGGAACTCCTACGAGCAGTACTTC CASSWGGNSYEQYF
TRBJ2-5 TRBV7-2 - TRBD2 TGTGCCAGCAGCGCCATCGGGACTAGCGGGTGGGAGACCCAGTACTTC CASSAIGTSGWETQYF
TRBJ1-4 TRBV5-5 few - TGTGCCAGCAGCTTGGGCTCTGCAACTAATGAAAAACTGTTTTTT CASSLGSATNEKLFF
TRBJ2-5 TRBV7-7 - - TGTGCCAGCAGCAGGGACTTTCGCGAGACCCAGTACTTC CASSRDFRETQYF
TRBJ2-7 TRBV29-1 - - TGCACAGGAGGGGACTCCTACGAGCAGTACTTC CTGGDSYEQYF
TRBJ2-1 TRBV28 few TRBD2 TGTGCCAGCAGAAAGGCGGGAGGCAATGAGCAGTTCTTC CASRKAGGNEQFF
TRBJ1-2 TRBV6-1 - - TGTGCCAGCAGCACGCCAGGGTGGGGAGACTATGGCTACACCTTC CASSTPGWGDYGYTF
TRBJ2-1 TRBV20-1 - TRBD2 TGCAGTGCTAGGACCGTAAGCGGGAGGCGCAGCAATGAGCAGTTCTTC CSARTVSGRRSNEQFF
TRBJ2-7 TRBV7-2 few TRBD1 TGTGCCAGCAGGCTAACCGGGACAGACTACGAGCAGTACTTC CASRLTGTDYEQYF
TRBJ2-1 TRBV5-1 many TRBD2 TGCGCCAGCAGCTCCCGAGCCCTAGGAGCGGGAGGCTCCGGTGAGCAGTTCTTC CASSSRALGAGGSGEQFF
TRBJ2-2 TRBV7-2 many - TGTGCCAGCAGCTTAGACCCCAGCGGTACCGGGGAGCTGTTTTTT CASSLDPSGTGELFF
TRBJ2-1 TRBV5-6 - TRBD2 TGTGCCAGCAGCCAACGGACTAGCGGGAGTCGTCGTAATGAGCAGTTCTTC CASSQRTSGSRRNEQFF
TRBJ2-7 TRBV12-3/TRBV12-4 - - TGTGCCAGCGGCACGGGAGTTGTGGGGGGTTACGAGCAGTACTTC CASGTGVVGGYEQYF
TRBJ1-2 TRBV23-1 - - TGCGCCAGCAGTCAATTTAGTGGCGGCTACACCTTC CASSQFSGGYTF
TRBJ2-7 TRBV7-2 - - TGTGCCAGCAGCTTAGCAAGGATCAACCACGAGCAGTACTTC CASSLARINHEQYF
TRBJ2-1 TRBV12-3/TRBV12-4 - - TGTGCCAGCAGTTTAGGGACTCTCTCCTACAATGAGCAGTTCTTC CASSLGTLSYNEQFF
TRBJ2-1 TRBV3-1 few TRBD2 TGTGCCAGCAGCCAAGACGAACTAGCGGAGAGGGGGAATGAGCAGTTCTTC CASSQDELAERGNEQFF
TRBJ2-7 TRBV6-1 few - TGTGCCAGCAGTCCGGACGGTGGACACTCCTACGAGCAGTACTTC CASSPDGGHSYEQYF
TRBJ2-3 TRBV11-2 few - TGTGCCAGCAGCCTACCGCAGGGGCCTCTCACAGATACGCAGTATTTT CASSLPQGPLTDTQYF
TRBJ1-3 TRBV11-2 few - TGTGCCAGCAGCTTAACGGGCCCTGGAAACACCATATATTTT CASSLTGPGNTIYF